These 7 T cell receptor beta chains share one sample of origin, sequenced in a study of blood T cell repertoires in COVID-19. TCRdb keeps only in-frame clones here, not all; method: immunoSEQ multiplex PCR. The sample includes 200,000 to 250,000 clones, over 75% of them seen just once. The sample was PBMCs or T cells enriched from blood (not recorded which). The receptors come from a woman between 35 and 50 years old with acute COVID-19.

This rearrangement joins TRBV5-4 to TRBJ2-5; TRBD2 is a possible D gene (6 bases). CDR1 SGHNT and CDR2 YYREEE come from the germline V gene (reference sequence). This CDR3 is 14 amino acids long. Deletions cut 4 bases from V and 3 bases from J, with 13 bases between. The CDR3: CASSGTGRKETQYF. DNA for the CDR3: TGTGCCAGCAGCGGAACCGGGAGAAAAGAGACCCAGTACTTC.

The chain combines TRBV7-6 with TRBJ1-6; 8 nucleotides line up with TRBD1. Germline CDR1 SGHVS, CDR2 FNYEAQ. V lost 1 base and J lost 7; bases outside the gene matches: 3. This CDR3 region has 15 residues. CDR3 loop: CASSLDGTGNSPLHF. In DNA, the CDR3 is TGTGCCAGCAGCTTAGATGGGACAGGAAATTCACCCCTCCACTTT.

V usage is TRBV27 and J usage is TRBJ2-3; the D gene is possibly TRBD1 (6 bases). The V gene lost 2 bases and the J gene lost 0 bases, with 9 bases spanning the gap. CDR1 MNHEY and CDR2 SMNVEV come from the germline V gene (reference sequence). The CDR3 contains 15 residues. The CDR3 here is CASSLGQTSTDTQYF. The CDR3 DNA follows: TGTGCCAGCAGTTTAGGACAGACTAGCACAGATACGCAGTATTTT.

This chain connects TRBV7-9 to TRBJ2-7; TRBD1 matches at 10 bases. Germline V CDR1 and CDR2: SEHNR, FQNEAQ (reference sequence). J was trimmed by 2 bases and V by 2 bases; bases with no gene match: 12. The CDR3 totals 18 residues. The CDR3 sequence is CASSLSLGTGAGAYEQYF. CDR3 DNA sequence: TGTGCCAGCAGCTTATCGTTAGGGACAGGGGCCGGCGCCTACGAGCAGTACTTC.

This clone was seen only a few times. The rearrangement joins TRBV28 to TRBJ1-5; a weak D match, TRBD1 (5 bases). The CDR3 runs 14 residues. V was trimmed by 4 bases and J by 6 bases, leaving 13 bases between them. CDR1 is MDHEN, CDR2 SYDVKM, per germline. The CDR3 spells CASSYQGLGQPQHF. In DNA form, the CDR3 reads TGTGCCAGCAGTTATCAGGGACTAGGTCAGCCCCAGCATTTT.

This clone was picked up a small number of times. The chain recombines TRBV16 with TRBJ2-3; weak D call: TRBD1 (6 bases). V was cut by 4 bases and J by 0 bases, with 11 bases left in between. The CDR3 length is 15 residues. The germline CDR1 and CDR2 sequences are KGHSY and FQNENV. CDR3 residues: CASSPWTDSTDTQYF. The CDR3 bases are TGTGCCAGCAGCCCGTGGACAGATAGCACAGATACGCAGTATTTT.

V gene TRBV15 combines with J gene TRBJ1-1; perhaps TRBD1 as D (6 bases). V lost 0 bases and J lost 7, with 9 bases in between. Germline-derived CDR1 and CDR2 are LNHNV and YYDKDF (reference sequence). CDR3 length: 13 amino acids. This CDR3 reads CATSRDLDSEAFF. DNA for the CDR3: TGTGCCACCAGCAGAGATCTGGACAGTGAAGCTTTCTTT.